The T cell receptor beta chain under discussion was sequenced for a study of blood T cell repertoires in COVID-19. Study in general: The analysed material was cDNA or gDNA that came from T cells, B-cell-depleted T cells, or PBMCs.

Clones were read by immunoSEQ multiplex PCR, and TCRdb kept only the in-frame ones, dropping some. In the table there are about 87,000 clones, roughly four fifths of which are singletons. The CDR3 spans 13 residues. The trim removed 5 bases at V and 5 bases at J, leaving 4 bases unmatched. Looked up from germline, CDR1 is SGHKS and CDR2 is YYEKEE (reference sequence). Specimen: peripheral blood. The chain recombines TRBV5-5 with TRBJ1-5; 7 bases agree with TRBD1. This receptor was identified in a woman aged 70 to 79 with acute or convalescent COVID-19. The CDR3 sequence: CASSRQGDQPQHF. CDR3 nucleotides: TGTGCCAGCAGTAGACAGGGAGATCAGCCCCAGCATTTT.